The 22 T cell receptor beta chains reported below all come from one sample, sequenced in a study of cytomegalovirus exposure and HLA in healthy donors. Produced via immunoSEQ multiplex PCR; TCRdb's table is partial and in-frame only. This sample has under 140,000 clones, with over 75% found just once. The sequencing input was PBMCs. Receptors originate from a woman in her twenties or thirties in good health and CMV-seropositive.

The gene calls are TRBV7-9 and TRBJ2-5; D might be TRBD1 (5 bases). This CDR3 is 13 amino acids long. Germline V gene sequence: CDR1 SEHNR, CDR2 FQNEAQ (reference sequence). V shed 3 bases and J shed 5 bases, with 10 bases lying between them. The CDR3 loop is CASSFGQGETQYF. The CDR3 nucleotides are TGTGCCAGCAGCTTTGGCCAGGGCGAGACCCAGTACTTC.

The V call is TRBV5-6, the J call TRBJ2-2, with D perhaps matching TRBD2 (6 bases). Germline-derived CDR1 and CDR2 are SGHDT and YYEEEE. The CDR3 covers 14 residues. The germline V and J ends were trimmed by 7 bases and 1 base, with 11 bases remaining between them. The CDR3 DNA reads as TGTGCCAGCCGACGGGGGTTGAACACCGGGGAGCTGTTTTTT. It is translated as CASRRGLNTGELFF. Looking up the rest from reference TRBV5-6 and TRBJ2-2 gives the full variable domain: DAGVTQSPTHLIKTRGQQVTLRCSPKSGHDTVSWYQQALGQGPQFIFQYYEEEERQRGNFPDRFSGHQFPNYSSELNVNALLLGDSALYLCASRRGLNTGELFFGEGSRLTVL.

The V and J genes are TRBV4-1 and TRBJ2-7, with D unresolved. Germline lookup yields CDR1 MGHRA and CDR2 YSYEKL. CDR3 size: 15 residues. Trimming took 4 bases from V and 7 from J, leaving 20 bases between them. CDR3 residues: CASSRGSMLGGEQYF. The CDR3 region has the DNA TGCGCCAGCAGCCGAGGATCGATGTTAGGTGGAGAGCAGTACTTC.

The J gene is TRBJ2-3, the V gene TRBV28; D might be TRBD2 (6 bases). Trimming pared 3 bases from V and 5 bases from J, leaving 6 bases between. The CDR3 loop spans 12 amino acids. Germline-derived CDR1 and CDR2 are MDHEN and SYDVKM. The CDR3 sequence is CASSLGGDTQYF. The CDR3 DNA is TGTGCCAGCAGTTTGGGGGGAGATACGCAGTATTTT.

The chain uses TRBV4-3 and TRBJ2-7; D perhaps matches TRBD1 (5 bases). Germline values: CDR1 LGHNA, CDR2 YSLEER. V lost 1 base to trimming and J lost 3 bases, with 19 bases between them. The CDR3 runs 17 residues. The CDR3 here is CASSQAPHRLNLYEQYF. CDR3 bases: TGCGCCAGCAGCCAAGCCCCCCACAGGCTGAACCTCTACGAGCAGTACTTC.

This clone was detected a few times. This chain uses TRBV2 with TRBJ2-3; no clear D. Deletions cut 4 bases from V and 2 bases from J, with 10 bases between. Per germline, CDR1 SNHLY and CDR2 FYNNEI. The CDR3 totals 14 residues. CDR3 bases: TGTGCCAGCAGTGTCGTGAGCGCCACAGATACGCAGTATTTT. Translating it yields CASSVVSATDTQYF.

This chain uses TRBV27 with TRBJ2-2; 7 bases are shared with TRBD1. V trimming: 6 bases; J trimming: 5 bases; junction bases outside the gene matches: 6. Germline CDR1 MNHEY, CDR2 SMNVEV (reference sequence). The CDR3 contains 14 residues. The CDR3 spells CASSPTGFTGELFF. The CDR3 coding sequence is TGTGCCAGCAGCCCGACAGGGTTTACCGGGGAGCTGTTTTTT.

V is TRBV5-1 and J is TRBJ2-5; the match to TRBD2 covers 8 bases. Germline trimming cut 4 bases from V and 4 bases from J; bases unmatched to any gene: 12. CDR1 is SGHRS, CDR2 YFSETQ, per germline. The CDR3 is 16 residues long. The CDR3 loop is CASSSSGGAVRETQYF. In DNA form, the CDR3 reads TGCGCCAGCAGCAGCAGCGGGGGCGCCGTGCGAGAGACCCAGTACTTC. Combining the CDR3 with reference TRBV5-1 and TRBJ2-5 gives the whole variable domain KAGVTQTPRYLIKTRGQQVTLSCSPISGHRSVSWYQQTPGQGLQFLFEYFSETQRNKGNFPGRFSGRQFSNSRSEMNVSTLELGDSALYLCASSSSGGAVRETQYFGPGTRLLVL.

This chain uses TRBV18 with TRBJ2-5, with a weak D call TRBD1 (6 bases). There are 15 residues in the CDR3. The ends were cut back, 2 bases at V and 1 base at J, with 11 bases in the middle. Germline assignment: CDR1 KGHSH and CDR2 LQKENI. The CDR3 protein is CASSPTDRAQETQYF. The CDR3 region has the DNA TGTGCCAGCTCACCAACGGACAGAGCCCAAGAGACCCAGTACTTC.

This clone was observed once. The V and J genes are TRBV5-1 and TRBJ2-3, with D possibly TRBD2 on 6 matching bases. Germline CDR1 is SGHRS and CDR2 is YFSETQ. Trimming shortened V by 0 bases and J by 4 bases, and 18 bases separated the two germline ends. The CDR3 extends over 17 amino acids. CDR3 DNA sequence: TGCGCCAGCAGCTTGGCGGTTGGCGGGGCCCTCGCAGATACGCAGTATTTT. Its protein product is CASSLAVGGALADTQYF.

V gene TRBV7-9 combines with J gene TRBJ2-5, with TRBD1 as a possible D gene (5 bases). Per germline, CDR1 SEHNR and CDR2 FQNEAQ (reference sequence). The CDR3 is 15 residues long. V was trimmed by 5 bases and J by 5 bases, leaving 18 bases between them. The CDR3 coding sequence is TGTGCCAGCAGCCCTCAGGGTCCCTTACACGAGACCCAGTACTTC. Its translation: CASSPQGPLHETQYF. The variable domain in full, with the rest retrieved from reference TRBV7-9 and TRBJ2-5, is DTGVSQNPRHKITKRGQNVTFRCDPISEHNRLYWYRQTLGQGPEFLTYFQNEAQLEKSRLLSDRFSAERPKGSFSTLEIQRTEQGDSAMYLCASSPQGPLHETQYFGPGTRLLVL.

The chain uses TRBV25-1 and TRBJ1-1; D not resolved. Trimming removed 4 bases at V and 4 bases at J, with 16 bases between. The CDR3 runs to 15 residues. Germline V gene data show CDR1 as MGHDK and CDR2 as SYGVNS. The CDR3 reads CASSGGEGEVTEAFF. Here the CDR3 DNA reads TGTGCCAGCAGTGGAGGCGAGGGTGAGGTCACTGAAGCTTTCTTT.

The rearrangement links TRBV19 to TRBJ2-1; a possible D gene is TRBD2 (5 bases). Trimming took off 3 bases at V and 4 bases at J, with 10 bases between the two ends. Looked up from germline, CDR1 is LNHDA and CDR2 is SQIVND (reference sequence). This CDR3 is 14 amino acids long. The CDR3 is CASSISGNYNEQFF. In nucleotides, the CDR3 is TGTGCCAGTAGTATTTCCGGGAATTACAATGAGCAGTTCTTC.

V usage is TRBV27 and J usage is TRBJ2-7; 7 nucleotides line up with TRBD1. The V gene end was trimmed by 3 bases and the J gene end by 4 bases; junction bases not matched to a gene: 6. CDR3 length equals 14 residues. Germline CDR1 and CDR2: MNHEY and SMNVEV (reference sequence). CDR3 sequence: CASSFRQGGYEQYF. The CDR3 bases are TGTGCCAGCAGTTTTCGACAGGGTGGGTACGAGCAGTACTTC.

The chain is built from TRBV5-1 and TRBJ1-4; maybe TRBD1 (6 bases). CDR1 SGHRS and CDR2 YFSETQ come from the germline V gene. The CDR3 covers 16 residues. The V gene lost 0 bases and the J gene lost 7 bases, with 16 bases spanning the gap. The CDR3 sequence is CASSLALGGGSEKLFF. The CDR3 DNA reads TGCGCCAGCAGCTTGGCCCTGGGGGGGGGCAGTGAAAAACTGTTTTTT. Full variable domain (remainder filled in from reference TRBV5-1 and TRBJ1-4): KAGVTQTPRYLIKTRGQQVTLSCSPISGHRSVSWYQQTPGQGLQFLFEYFSETQRNKGNFPGRFSGRQFSNSRSEMNVSTLELGDSALYLCASSLALGGGSEKLFFGSGTQLSVL.

J is TRBJ1-6 and V is TRBV5-6; D ambiguous. The V end was cut by 4 bases, the J end by 0 bases, with 14 bases between. The CDR3 loop spans 17 amino acids. Germline lookup yields CDR1 SGHDT and CDR2 YYEEEE. CDR3: CASSPDSGSSYNSPLHF. The CDR3 region has the DNA TGTGCCAGCAGCCCGGACTCGGGGAGCTCCTATAATTCACCCCTCCACTTT.

This chain connects TRBV5-1 to TRBJ2-5; 7 bases map to TRBD1. CDR3 length: 17 amino acids. Looked up from germline, CDR1 is SGHRS and CDR2 is YFSETQ. The V segment lost 4 bases and the J segment 4 bases; nucleotides outside the gene matches: 16. The CDR3 loop reads CASSPDLSNRGTETQYF. The CDR3 nucleotides read TGCGCCAGCAGCCCCGATCTCTCTAACAGGGGTACAGAGACCCAGTACTTC.

The chain is built from TRBV27 and TRBJ1-1; D is possibly TRBD1 (5 bases). Trimming cost V 5 bases and J 10 bases, with 20 bases left between them. This CDR3 comprises 14 residues. Germline CDR1 MNHEY, CDR2 SMNVEV (reference sequence). CDR3 DNA: TGTGCCAGCAGTCCTGATCGGGCCGGGGGAGGAGCTTTCTTT. Encoded protein: CASSPDRAGGGAFF.

The genes are TRBV11-2 and TRBJ2-7; 9 bases map to TRBD2. This CDR3 is built from 14 residues. Trimming removed 3 bases from V and 4 bases from J; junction bases left unmatched: 4. From germline, CDR1 is SGHAT and CDR2 FQNNGV. CDR3 nucleotides: TGTGCCAGCAGCTTGGGCCTAGCGGGGTACGAGCAGTACTTC. This sequence encodes CASSLGLAGYEQYF.

The genes are TRBV5-4 and TRBJ2-5; TRBD1 agrees at 7 bases. CDR3 length equals 12 residues. CDR1 and CDR2 (germline): SGHNT, YYREEE (reference sequence). The trim removed 6 bases at V and 6 bases at J, leaving 5 bases unmatched. This CDR3 reads CASTLDRQTQYF. CDR3 DNA: TGTGCCAGCACCCTGGACAGGCAGACCCAGTACTTC.

The count of this clone is one. CDR3 DNA sequence: TGTGCCAGCAGCTTAGTGGGCGTCCGCGAGCAGTACTTC. Translated, it gives CASSLVGVREQYF. This chain uses TRBV7-2 with TRBJ2-7; D ambiguous. V was trimmed by 1 base and J by 6 bases, leaving 10 bases between them. Looked up from germline, CDR1 is SGHTA and CDR2 is FQGNSA. This CDR3 comprises 13 residues.

This clone appeared a single time. J is TRBJ1-1 and V is TRBV11-2; 9 bases line up with TRBD1. The CDR3 covers 14 residues. V was clipped by 5 bases and J by 5 bases; unmatched bases: 6. Germline CDR1 reads SGHAT; CDR2 reads FQNNGV. The CDR3 coding sequence is TGTGCCAGCAGCACCACAGGGGGCGAGACTGAAGCTTTCTTT. This encodes CASSTTGGETEAFF.